This TCR beta chain is from a study of T-cell memory formation after mild COVID-19 (dated by TCRdb to about 2021). Regarding the study in general: TCR sequence clusters from the two donors were largely donor specific. Longitudinal TCRalpha and TCRbeta repertoire sequencing tracked T-cell clones expanding and contracting after mild COVID-19 in a couple of donors. Two young, previously healthy adult volunteers, one female and one male, were included in the cohort. Paper-wide results and their limitations: The second-wave clones that peaked on day 37 were not confirmed to be SARS-CoV-2 specific. The study covered only two mild cases, and larger cohorts including severe cases with pre-infection samples were considered necessary. Contracting CD4+ clones were located mainly in the CM and EM memory subsets, whereas CD8+ clones were found to be enriched in EMRA. Clones contracting from day 15 to 85 had balanced CD4/CD8 phenotypes, while a second wave expanding from day 15 to 37 was biased towards CD4+. Some responding clones were detected in pre-infection memory, which suggested that pre-existing cross-reactive memory T cells had joined the SARS-CoV-2 response.

The listed sequencing device is Illumina NovaSeq 6000. TCRalpha and TCRbeta cDNA libraries were constructed by 5'RACE with constant-segment primers, with sample barcodes and unique molecular identifiers being introduced. RNA was extracted from every sample with Trizol reagent. The libraries were amplified in two PCR steps, and the second step added a second sample barcode and Illumina TruSeq adapters. Sequencing of the libraries was done on an Illumina NovaSeq, producing 2 x 150 bp paired-end reads. Turning to the authors' computational methods: With migec v1.2.7, reads were demultiplexed and then collapsed into UMI-guided consensus sequences. With mixcr v2.1.11, UMI consensuses were aligned to TRA and TRB V and J templates and assembled into clonotypes. Clonotypes were classified as expanded or contracted when called significant by both edgeR and NoisET, with noise models trained on biological replicates. For edgeR calls, the thresholds were a false discovery rate-adjusted p below 0.01 and a log2 fold-change of 1. As an exploratory analysis of dynamics, PCA with hierarchical clustering was applied to max-normalized trajectories of the 1000 most abundant clonotypes. Each responding clone was given a CD4 or CD8 phenotype based on the CD4+ and CD8+ repertoires, which had been sequenced separately. TCRdb reworked the public reads: Q25 trimming with fastp, MiXCR clone assembly, productive beta chains retained. Every CDR3 protein is listed once, alongside the most common genes and DNA of its rows. The V and J calls here are based on TCRdb, not the publication. The sample table holds 300,000 to 350,000 distinct CDR3 sequences, of which roughly an eighth were seen once. The ten largest clones capture roughly 23% of the sample.

In its sample, this clonotype was seen a few times. Its antigen remains unidentified. No base qualities exist here, and no much larger clone lies one base off it. PBMCs were isolated by Ficoll-Paque density gradient centrifugation. The cysteine opens and the phenylalanine closes a CDR3 of 15 amino acids. The kept DNA is CDR3 alone, 45 bases in frame from the first base. From the germline V gene, CDR1 is SGHRS and CDR2 is YFSETQ. V lost 9 bases and J lost 5 bases, and the count of bases not matched to a germline gene is 15. The sequencing sample was made of PBMCs or a T cell subset sorted from them (not recorded which). The rearranged chain carries TRBV5-1 and TRBJ2-5; 8 bases in the middle match TRBD2. This clonotype was obtained from a man younger than 30 who had mild COVID-19 (a few samples of this study predate the infection). The sample titles of this study are shuffled in the database, so cell type and time point are left out; the donor was told from shared clones. The sequenced DNA is TGCGCCACGAAGGAGGCTAGCGGGTCCGGTGAGACCCAGTACTTC. Translated, it reads CATKEASGSGETQYF.